One and the same sample provided the 6 T cell receptor beta chains below, sequenced in a study of T cell repertoires in cytomegalovirus infection. These receptors are not linked to any known antigen. TCRdb reprocessed the reads via MiXCR and lists one record per CDR3 protein. The sample includes under 130,000 distinct CDR3 sequences, approximately 45% of them seen just once. This specimen was CD8+ T cells from cultured PBMCs, taken from culture after CMV antigen stimulation. The receptor source for this set is a human donor in good health (CMV status not recorded). Some clones in this sample may be carry-over from other donors' samples.

To note about this clonotype: This may stem from a read error, because a much larger clone lies one nucleotide away. The chain combines TRBV19 with TRBJ2-1; no clear D. This CDR3 has 15 amino acids. V lost 3 bases, J lost 6 bases, and 15 bases lay in between. Looked up from germline, CDR1 is LNHDA and CDR2 is SQIVND (reference sequence). The DNA of the CDR3 is TGTGCCAGTAGTATTGGAGACTTACTCTGCAATGAGCAGTTCTTC. It translates to CASSIGDLLCNEQFF.

DNA for the CDR3: TGTGCCACCTCGGGGACTGAAGCTTTCTTT. Amino acid sequence: CATSGTEAFF. This chain uses TRBV2 with TRBJ1-1; no reliable D call. Trimming removed 10 bases at V and 5 bases at J, with 8 bases between. This CDR3 contains 10 residues. Germline assignment: CDR1 SNHLY and CDR2 FYNNEI.

The chain couples TRBV19 to TRBJ1-2; the D is unclear. V dropped 1 base and J dropped 1 base, with 4 bases sitting between them. The CDR3 extends over 13 amino acids. Germline V CDR1 and CDR2: LNHDA, SQIVND (reference sequence). CDR3 nucleotide sequence: TGTGCCAGTAGTATAGGTTATAACTATGGCTACACCTTC. Its translation: CASSIGYNYGYTF. Supplemented by reference TRBV19 and TRBJ1-2, the full variable domain reads DGGITQSPKYLFRKEGQNVTLSCEQNLNHDAMYWYRQDPGQGLRLIYYSQIVNDFQKGDIAEGYSVSREKKESFPLTVTSAQKNPTAFYLCASSIGYNYGYTFGSGTRLTVV.

The rearrangement joins TRBV19 to TRBJ2-1; 13 nucleotides line up with TRBD2. The CDR3 sequence is 17 residues long. After removal of 6 bases from V and 0 bases from J, the junction contained 5 bases not matched to a gene. Germline-derived CDR1 and CDR2 are LNHDA and SQIVND (reference sequence). The CDR3 spells CASSQTSGGSSYNEQFF. Here the CDR3 DNA reads TGTGCCAGTAGCCAGACTAGCGGGGGGAGCTCCTACAATGAGCAGTTCTTC.

This chain uses TRBV7-9 with TRBJ2-7, with D possibly TRBD1 on 7 matching bases. The germline CDR1 and CDR2 sequences are SEHNR and FQNEAQ (reference sequence). Trimming took 5 bases from V and 3 from J, leaving 14 bases between them. The CDR3 sequence is 14 residues long. CDR3 in amino acids: CASSIRGERYEQYF. CDR3 DNA sequence: TGTGCCAGCAGCATCAGGGGGGAACGCTACGAGCAGTACTTC.

V usage is TRBV4-1 and J usage is TRBJ2-3; 9 bases line up with TRBD2. CDR1 MGHRA and CDR2 YSYEKL come from the germline V gene. CDR3 length: 16 amino acids. J was trimmed by 0 bases and V by 0 bases; bases with no gene match: 1. In DNA, the CDR3 is TGCGCCAGCAGCCAAGAGCGGGGGGGCAGCACAGATACGCAGTATTTT. It codes for CASSQERGGSTDTQYF.